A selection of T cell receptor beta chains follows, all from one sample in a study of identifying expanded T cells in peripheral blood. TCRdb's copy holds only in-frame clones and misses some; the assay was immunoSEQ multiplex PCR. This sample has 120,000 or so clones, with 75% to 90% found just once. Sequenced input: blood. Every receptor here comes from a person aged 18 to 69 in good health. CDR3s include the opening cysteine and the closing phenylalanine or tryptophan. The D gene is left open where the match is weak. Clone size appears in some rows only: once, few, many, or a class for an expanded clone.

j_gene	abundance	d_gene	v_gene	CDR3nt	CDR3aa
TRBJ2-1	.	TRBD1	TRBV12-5	TGTGCTAGTGGTTTGGGAGCCGGGACAGGGGGGTCCGATGAGCAGTTCTTC	CASGLGAGTGGSDEQFF
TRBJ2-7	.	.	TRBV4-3	TGCGCCAGCAGCCAAGATCTTAACAAGATCGAGCGCGAGCAGTACTTC	CASSQDLNKIEREQYF
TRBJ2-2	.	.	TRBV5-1	TGCGCCAGCACCATGGGCCTGACCCTTACCGGGGAGCTGTTTTTT	CASTMGLTLTGELFF
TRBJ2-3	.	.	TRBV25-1	TGTGCCAGCAGTCTGACAGAAAGCACAGATACGCAGTATTTT	CASSLTESTDTQYF
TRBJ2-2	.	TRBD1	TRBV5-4	TGTGCCAGCAGCTTGTCCAGGACAGGGAACACCGGGGAGCTGTTTTTT	CASSLSRTGNTGELFF
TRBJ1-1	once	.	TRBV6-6	TGTGCCAGCAGTTATCAGGGATCGGACGGAGCTTTCTTT	CASSYQGSDGAFF
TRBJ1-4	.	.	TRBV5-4	TGTGCCAGCAGCCCCGAGGAGAATGAAAAACTGTTTTTT	CASSPEENEKLFF
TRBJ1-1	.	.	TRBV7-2	TGTGCCAGCAGCTTAGCCAGGGAGAACACTGAAGCTTTCTTT	CASSLARENTEAFF
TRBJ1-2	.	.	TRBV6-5	TGTGCCAGCAGTTACTCACAGGGCTTGTACTATGGCTACACCTTC	CASSYSQGLYYGYTF
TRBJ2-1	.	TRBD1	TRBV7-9	TGTGCCAGCAGAGGACAGGGGACCTACAATGAGCAGTTCTTC	CASRGQGTYNEQFF
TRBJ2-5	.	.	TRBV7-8	TGTGCCAGCAGCTTAGGGACTAATCAAGAGACCCAGTACTTC	CASSLGTNQETQYF
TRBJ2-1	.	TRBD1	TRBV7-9	TGTGCCAGCAGCCGGGACAGGGGCTCCTACAATGAGCAGTTCTTC	CASSRDRGSYNEQFF
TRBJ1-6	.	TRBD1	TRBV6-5	TGTGCCAGCTCGAGACAGGGGAATTCACCCCTCCACTTT	CASSRQGNSPLHF
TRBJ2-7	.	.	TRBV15	TGTGCCACCAGCACCGGGCGGTCGGGAACCTACGAGCAGTACTTC	CATSTGRSGTYEQYF
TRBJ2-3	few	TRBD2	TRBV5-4	TGTGCCAGCAGCAACTTAGCGGGGGGGATTGGGACAGATACGCAGTATTTT	CASSNLAGGIGTDTQYF
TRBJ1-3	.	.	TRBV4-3	TGCGCCAGCAGCCTGGAACGAGGAAACACCATATATTTT	CASSLERGNTIYF
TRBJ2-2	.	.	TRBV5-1	TGCGCCAGCACGGAACAGGGGACTGTTACCGGGGAGCTGTTTTTT	CASTEQGTVTGELFF
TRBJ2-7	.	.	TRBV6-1	TGTGCCAGCAGTGATCGGAGGGACTCCTACGAGCAGTACTTC	CASSDRRDSYEQYF